The 7 T cell receptor beta chains given below trace back to one sample, sequenced in a study of T cell responses to AZD1222 COVID-19 vaccine (dated by TCRdb to 2020 to 2022). Library generation was performed with the immunoSEQ multiplex PCR assay. TCRdb holds this immuneACCESS table with in-frame rearrangements only. Some clones are missing; in checked studies, unresolved V genes explain under half, and the rest has no known cause. Present in this sample are approximately 100,000 clones, just over 90% of which were seen just once. The top ten hold about 1.5% of the sample. In the paper's terms, the time point label means: baseline before first vaccination. The specimen comprised peripheral blood, sampled on day 0 of AZD1222 vaccination. These receptors all stem from an adult in good health.

This chain joins TRBV9 and TRBJ1-2; D is possibly TRBD1 (5 bases). V gave up 0 bases and J gave up 5 bases, with 14 bases separating them. CDR3 length equals 15 residues. Germline CDR1 reads SGDLS; CDR2 reads YYNGEE. CDR3 residues: CASSVVPGVTYGYTF. CDR3 nucleotides: TGTGCCAGCAGCGTAGTGCCGGGGGTCACGTATGGCTACACCTTC.

The V and J genes are TRBV6-5 and TRBJ2-5; D may be TRBD1 (5 bases). This CDR3 is built from 14 residues. V was trimmed by 6 bases and J by 5 bases, leaving 16 bases between them. Per germline, CDR1 MNHEY and CDR2 SVGAGI. The CDR3 DNA sequence: TGTGCCAGCAGCCAGGGCCCCGAGCAGGAGACCCAGTACTTC. Translating gives CASSQGPEQETQYF.

The chain joins TRBV5-4 to TRBJ1-2; a weak D match, TRBD1 (6 bases). Germline CDR1 and CDR2: SGHNT and YYREEE (reference sequence). The CDR3 is 15 amino acids. With 0 bases removed from V and 0 bases from J, the gap between germline ends came to 9 bases. CDR3 nucleotide sequence: TGTGCCAGCAGCTTGGTGGAGGGGGCTAACTATGGCTACACCTTC. It is translated as CASSLVEGANYGYTF. Full variable domain (missing parts from reference TRBV5-4 and TRBJ1-2): ETGVTQSPTHLIKTRGQQVTLRCSSQSGHNTVSWYQQALGQGPQFIFQYYREEENGRGNFPPRFSGLQFPNYSSELNVNALELDDSALYLCASSLVEGANYGYTFGSGTRLTVV.

The chain recombines TRBV6-5 with TRBJ2-3, with 7 bases lining up with TRBD2. The CDR3 sequence is 13 residues long. Germline V gene data show CDR1 as MNHEY and CDR2 as SVGAGI. Losses at the gene ends were 7 bases for V and 5 bases for J; bases not matched to a gene: 6. The CDR3 DNA reads TGTGCCAGCACAAACTTAGCGGGAGATACGCAGTATTTT. Its translation: CASTNLAGDTQYF.

This clone was counted once. The chain has TRBV7-2 and TRBJ2-3; TRBD2 is a possible D gene (6 bases). The CDR3 consists of 17 residues. Germline CDR1 is SGHTA and CDR2 is FQGNSA. Deletions cut 4 bases from V and 3 bases from J, with 20 bases between. The CDR3 nucleotides are TGTGCCAGCAGCTCCAGGTGGGGCGGGGTGTTTACAGATACGCAGTATTTT. This codes for CASSSRWGGVFTDTQYF.

This chain links TRBV21-1 with TRBJ2-7. TRBV21-1 is flagged as a pseudogene. The length of the CDR3 is 13 residues. Here the CDR3 DNA reads TGTGGACTAAGAGAAGGGGATCCCTACGAGCAGTACTTC. It is translated as CGLREGDPYEQYF.

This sequence joins TRBV14 and TRBJ2-7; no firm D call. Germline V gene data show CDR1 as SGHDN and CDR2 as FVKESK. The length of the CDR3 is 13 residues. Deletions cut 6 bases from V and 0 bases from J, with 9 bases between. The CDR3 sequence: CASRGPYSYEQYF. CDR3 sequence (DNA): TGTGCCAGCAGGGGTCCCTACTCCTACGAGCAGTACTTC.